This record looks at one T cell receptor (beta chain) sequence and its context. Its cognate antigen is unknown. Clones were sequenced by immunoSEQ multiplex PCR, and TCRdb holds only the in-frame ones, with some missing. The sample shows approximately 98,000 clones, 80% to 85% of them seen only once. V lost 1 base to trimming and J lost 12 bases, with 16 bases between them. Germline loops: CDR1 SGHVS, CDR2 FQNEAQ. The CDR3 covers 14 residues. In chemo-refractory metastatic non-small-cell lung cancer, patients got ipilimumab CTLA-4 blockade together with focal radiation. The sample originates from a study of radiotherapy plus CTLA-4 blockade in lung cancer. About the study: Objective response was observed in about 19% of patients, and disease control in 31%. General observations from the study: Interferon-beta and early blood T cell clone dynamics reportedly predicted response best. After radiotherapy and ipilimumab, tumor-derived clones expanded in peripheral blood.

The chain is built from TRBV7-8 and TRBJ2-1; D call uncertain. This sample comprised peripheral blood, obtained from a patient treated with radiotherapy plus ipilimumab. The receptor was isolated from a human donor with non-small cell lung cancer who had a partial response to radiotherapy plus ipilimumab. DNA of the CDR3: TGTGCCAGCAGCTTAGATGGTGATCCCCTAGTGCAGTTCTTC. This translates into CASSLDGDPLVQFF. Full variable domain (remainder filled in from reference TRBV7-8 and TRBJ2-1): GAGVSQSPRYKVAKRGQDVALRCDPISGHVSLFWYQQALGQGPEFLTYFQNEAQLDKSGLPSDRFFAERPEGSVSTLKIQRTQQEDSAVYLCASSLDGDPLVQFFGPGTRLTVL.